This T cell receptor (beta chain) was found in a study of blood T cell repertoires in COVID-19. About the research overall: COVID-19 samples collected from the United States, Italy and Spain covered acute and convalescent phases. PBMCs, B-cell-depleted T cells, or T cells provided the cDNA or gDNA that made up the material.

The CDR3 has 15 residues. The V gene's germline CDR1 is KGHSH and CDR2 LQKENI. J lost 4 bases, V lost 3 bases, and 6 bases had no gene match. Original processing methods: For nucleated cells, counts were estimated from reference gene primer amplification. Sequencing was performed with immunoSEQ multiplex PCR; in TCRdb, only in-frame clones are kept and a portion is missing. The V and J calls and clone size were taken over from that table, and D and trimming were inferred from the DNA. Of roughly 200,000 clones in the sample, around 84% were seen once. The sequence was obtained from a woman at least 80 years old with acute or convalescent COVID-19. Sequences were obtained from peripheral blood. The J gene is TRBJ1-3, the V gene TRBV18, with TRBD1 matching 7 bases. The CDR3 DNA is TGTGCCAGCTCACCGGGACAGCCCGCAGGAAACACCATATATTTT. It encodes CASSPGQPAGNTIYF.